Each of the 27 T cell receptor beta chains below was sequenced from the same sample in a study of T cells in Graves' hyperthyroidism and ophthalmopathy. TCR beta CDR3 regions were amplified from RNA transcripts. The primer set for the first-round RT-PCR of the TCR CDR3 was HTBI. A single record per CDR3 protein comes from TCRdb applying MiXCR to the multiplex PCR reads. The sample shows more than 500,000 distinct CDR3 sequences, approximately 44% of them seen only once. Sequencing was performed on peripheral blood or thyroid tissue (not recorded which). The receptors here all came from an adult woman with Graves' disease, either hyperthyroidism or ophthalmopathy (not recorded which).

This clonotype was detected only a few times. This rearrangement joins TRBV7-9 to TRBJ2-7; either TRBD1 or TRBD2 may supply D (5 bases each). CDR3 size: 12 residues. V lost 4 bases to trimming and J lost 9 bases, with 13 bases between them. The V gene's germline CDR1 is SEHNR and CDR2 FQNEAQ (reference sequence). CDR3 loop: CASSSGGPAQYF. DNA of the CDR3: TGTGCCAGCAGCTCTGGGGGTCCTGCGCAGTACTTC.

J is TRBJ2-7 and V is TRBV6-6; 10 bases align to TRBD1. Germline-derived CDR1 and CDR2 are MNHNY and SVGAGI (reference sequence). Trimming took 6 bases from V and 5 from J; bases not matched to a gene: 13. The CDR3 covers 16 residues. The CDR3: CASSLSGTGDSHEQYF. The CDR3 DNA follows: TGTGCCAGCAGCTTATCCGGGACAGGGGATTCCCACGAGCAGTACTTC.

As to this clonotype: This sequence may be a read error, since a much larger clone differs from it by one base. The gene calls are TRBV2 and TRBJ1-4; the D is unclear. Germline-derived CDR1 and CDR2 are SNHLY and FYNNEI. Trimming removed 6 bases from V and 0 bases from J, with 8 bases in between. CDR3 size: 14 residues. The CDR3 DNA sequence: TGTGCCAGCAGGAACACAGCAACTAATGAAAAACTGTTTTTT. Translated, it gives CASRNTATNEKLFF.

The V call is TRBV7-2, the J call TRBJ2-7, with D perhaps TRBD2 (5 bases). With 5 bases removed from V and 1 base from J, the gap between germline ends came to 9 bases. CDR3 length: 13 amino acids. Germline V CDR1 and CDR2: SGHTA, FQGNSA. The CDR3 here is CASSPSLSYEQYF. The CDR3 DNA sequence: TGTGCCAGCAGCCCTAGCCTATCCTACGAGCAGTACTTC.

The V and J genes are TRBV5-1 and TRBJ2-7; no clear D. Trimming pared 4 bases from V and 1 base from J, leaving 12 bases between. CDR1 and CDR2 (germline): SGHRS, YFSETQ. The length of the CDR3 is 14 residues. The CDR3 region has the DNA TGCGCCAGCAGCCAAGAACCAGAATCCTACGAGCAGTACTTC. It translates to CASSQEPESYEQYF.

The V gene is TRBV5-1, the J gene TRBJ2-2, with 7 positions matching TRBD2. CDR1 is SGHRS, CDR2 YFSETQ, per germline. The CDR3 consists of 17 residues. The V gene end was trimmed by 0 bases and the J gene end by 6 bases; junction bases not matched to a gene: 11. The CDR3 nucleotides are TGCGCCAGCAGCTTGGCGATCTTTGCGGGAGAGGCCGGGGAGCTGTTTTTT. This codes for CASSLAIFAGEAGELFF.

Turning to this clonotype: The CDR3 carries no conserved terminal phenylalanine or tryptophan, so it likely arises from a read error. J is TRBJ1-4 and V is TRBV5-1; D might be TRBD1 (6 bases). V lost 2 bases and J 8 bases, leaving 16 bases between the germline ends. Germline CDR1 SGHRS, CDR2 YFSETQ. CDR3 size: 15 residues. The CDR3 bases are TGCGCCAGCAGCTTTGGGAGGAGGGGGACGGAAAAACTGTTTCTT. The encoded protein is CASSFGRRGTEKLFL.

The J gene is TRBJ1-1, the V gene TRBV10-3, with 8 bases identical to TRBD1. Germline loops: CDR1 ENHRY, CDR2 SYGVKD. V lost 8 bases to trimming and J lost 2 bases; unmatched junction nucleotides: 4. The CDR3 loop spans 13 amino acids. The chain's CDR3 is CAILGQDNTEAFF. CDR3 nucleotides: TGTGCCATCTTGGGACAGGATAACACTGAAGCTTTCTTT.

J is TRBJ1-6 and V is TRBV15; tentative D call: TRBD1 (5 bases). Trimming removed 0 bases from V and 7 bases from J, with 10 bases in between. The germline gives CDR1 LNHNV, CDR2 YYDKDF (reference sequence). CDR3 length: 15 amino acids. CDR3 in DNA: TGTGCCACCAGCAGAGAATGGGGGGGAAATTCACCCCTCCACTTT. This gives the protein CATSREWGGNSPLHF.

The table lists this clonotype with a few counts. This chain joins TRBV10-3 and TRBJ1-6; TRBD1 matches 9 bases. After removal of 10 bases from V and 7 bases from J, the junction contained 8 bases not matched to a gene. Germline V lookup: CDR1 ENHRY, CDR2 SYGVKD. CDR3 length: 14 amino acids. CDR3 sequence reads: CASSEQGANSPLHF. DNA for the CDR3: TGTGCCAGCAGCGAACAGGGGGCGAATTCACCCCTCCACTTT.

The rearrangement joins TRBV18 to TRBJ1-2; D not certain. Germline V gives CDR1 KGHSH, CDR2 LQKENI. The CDR3 sequence is 14 residues long. Trimming stripped 0 bases from V and 1 base from J, with 6 bases between. As DNA, the CDR3 is TGTGCCAGCTCACCACCGAGCAGTAACTATGGCTACACCTTC. The encoded protein is CASSPPSSNYGYTF.

The V and J genes are TRBV6-5 and TRBJ2-7; D remains ambiguous. There are 16 residues in the CDR3. Germline values: CDR1 MNHEY, CDR2 SVGAGI. V was cut by 2 bases and J by 0 bases, with 14 bases left in between. The CDR3 loop reads CASSYPRQTSSYEQYF. As DNA, the CDR3 is TGTGCCAGCAGTTACCCCCGCCAGACCAGCTCCTACGAGCAGTACTTC.

V gene TRBV4-3 combines with J gene TRBJ1-4; the match to TRBD1 covers 9 bases. Per germline, CDR1 LGHNA and CDR2 YSLEER. This CDR3 is 15 amino acids long. V was clipped by 2 bases and J by 8 bases; unmatched bases: 6. The CDR3 loop reads CASSQQGQGVEKLFF. The CDR3 DNA reads as TGCGCCAGCAGCCAACAGGGACAGGGCGTGGAAAAACTGTTTTTT.

In regard to this clonotype: One junction end does not reproduce the germline sequence, and a read error may be involved. The chain employs TRBV11-3 and TRBJ2-1; 7 bases map to TRBD2. The CDR3 is 11 amino acids. Germline CDR1 SGHNT, CDR2 YENEEA. The DNA for the CDR3 is TGTGCCAGCAGCTCCCGGGGACTACTCTACTTC. Translation: CASSSRGLLYF.

The rearrangement uses TRBV7-9 and TRBJ1-2; 9 nucleotides line up with TRBD1. The CDR3 length is 15 residues. Germline-derived CDR1 and CDR2 are SEHNR and FQNEAQ (reference sequence). Unmatched junction bases numbered 10, after V lost 5 bases and J lost 6 bases. The DNA of the CDR3 is TGTGCCAGCAGCGTTGAAAGGGACAGGGATGATGGCTACACCTTC. It encodes CASSVERDRDDGYTF.

At least ten counts were recorded for this clonotype. Its ends do not fully match the called genes, so a read error is possible. The rearrangement links TRBV10-2 to TRBJ2-7; 7 nucleotides align to TRBD2. CDR1 and CDR2 (germline): WSHSY, SAAADI. This CDR3 comprises 11 residues. The CDR3 bases are TGCGCCACCTCTCCCAGGCGGGAGCTTGCCTTC. It is translated as CATSPRRELAF.

CDR3 nucleotide sequence: TGTGCCAGCAGAACGGGACAGGGGGCCAACGTCCTGACTTTC. Protein: CASRTGQGANVLTF. The J gene is TRBJ2-6, the V gene TRBV6-2 or TRBV6-3, with 7 bases matching TRBD1. The length of the CDR3 is 14 residues. Germline CDR1 reads MNHEY; CDR2 reads SVGEGT. Trimming cost V 6 bases and J 4 bases; bases outside gene matches: 3.

This clonotype was recorded at least ten times. The chain combines TRBV19 with TRBJ2-2; 7 bases are shared with TRBD2. V lost 6 bases, J lost 5 bases, and 15 bases stayed unmatched. This CDR3 is built from 17 residues. Germline V CDR1 and CDR2: LNHDA, SQIVND (reference sequence). DNA of the CDR3: TGTGCCAGTAGCCAACTAGCCTCACTAGCGAGGACCGGGGAGCTGTTTTTT. Encoded protein: CASSQLASLARTGELFF. The variable domain in full, completed from reference TRBV19 and TRBJ2-2, reads DGGITQSPKYLFRKEGQNVTLSCEQNLNHDAMYWYRQDPGQGLRLIYYSQIVNDFQKGDIAEGYSVSREKKESFPLTVTSAQKNPTAFYLCASSQLASLARTGELFFGEGSRLTVL.

The J gene is TRBJ1-6, the V gene TRBV7-9, with 8 bases identical to TRBD1. Germline V gene lookup returns CDR1 SEHNR and CDR2 FQNEAQ (reference sequence). V gave up 3 bases and J gave up 10 bases; unmatched junction bases: 5. This CDR3 has 14 amino acids. Written as DNA, the CDR3 is TGTGCCAGCAGCTTTGGACAGGGATGGTCACCCCTCCACTTT. Translation gives CASSFGQGWSPLHF.

The chain uses TRBV14 and TRBJ2-2; D not resolved. CDR1 is SGHDN, CDR2 FVKESK, per germline. CDR3 length equals 13 residues. Trimming pared 7 bases from V and 3 bases from J, leaving 9 bases between. The CDR3 nucleotides are TGTGCCAGCAATCAGGTCGACACCGGGGAGCTGTTTTTT. Its protein is CASNQVDTGELFF.

This clonotype was seen only a few times. V gene TRBV14 combines with J gene TRBJ1-3; D unclear. The J call may be wrong; the DNA end is better matched by TRBJ2-3. The CDR3 consists of 13 residues. The germline V gene encodes CDR1 SGHDN and CDR2 FVKESK. CDR3 coding DNA: TGTGCCAGCAGCCAAGTTGTGAGGGATACGCAGTATTTT. It encodes CASSQVVRDTQYF.

The chain carries TRBV20-1 and TRBJ1-4, with D possibly matching TRBD1 (5 bases). This CDR3 spans 11 amino acids. Germline values: CDR1 DFQATT, CDR2 SNEGSKA (reference sequence). The ends were cut back, 5 bases at V and 6 bases at J, with 7 bases in the middle. This CDR3 is CSAGGDEKLFF. The DNA for the CDR3 is TGCAGTGCTGGGGGGGATGAAAAACTGTTTTTT.

The chain combines TRBV10-3 with TRBJ2-5, with 7 bases that match TRBD1. J lost 2 bases, V lost 4 bases, and 4 bases had no gene match. Germline values: CDR1 ENHRY, CDR2 SYGVKD. CDR3 length: 14 amino acids. CDR3 protein: CAISARGQQETQYF. The DNA for the CDR3 is TGTGCCATCAGTGCTAGGGGACAGCAAGAGACCCAGTACTTC.

This clonotype was recorded a few times. V usage is TRBV10-3 and J usage is TRBJ2-2; D is possibly TRBD1 or TRBD2 (5 bases each). The germline CDR1 and CDR2 sequences are ENHRY and SYGVKD. V was cut by 5 bases and J by 3 bases, with 16 bases left in between. This CDR3 is built from 16 residues. The CDR3 region is CAISYRDLADTGELFF. CDR3 DNA: TGTGCCATCAGTTACCGGGACCTCGCGGACACCGGGGAGCTGTTTTTT.

This rearrangement joins TRBV6-6 to TRBJ2-7; a weak D match, TRBD2 (6 bases). Germline V gene lookup returns CDR1 MNHNY and CDR2 SVGAGI (reference sequence). V lost 0 bases and J 5 bases, leaving 17 bases between the germline ends. CDR3 size: 16 residues. CDR3 nucleotides: TGTGCCAGCAGTTACTCGATGGGGGGAGGAATGGACGAGCAGTACTTC. It encodes CASSYSMGGGMDEQYF.

Ten or more counts support this clonotype. The chain combines TRBV6-5 with TRBJ1-1, with 8 nucleotides matching TRBD1. Germline assignment: CDR1 MNHEY and CDR2 SVGAGI. The junction had 7 bases not matched to a gene; V was cut back by 6 bases and J by 7 bases. The CDR3 has 13 amino acids. CDR3 protein: CASSGLGTGEAFF. CDR3 DNA sequence: TGTGCCAGCAGCGGATTGGGGACAGGTGAAGCTTTCTTT.

This clonotype was picked up many times. The V call is TRBV30, the J call TRBJ2-5; D is ambiguous. Germline V gene sequence: CDR1 GTSNPN, CDR2 SVGIG (reference sequence). V shed 0 bases and J shed 3 bases, with 8 bases lying between them. This CDR3 has 13 amino acids. CDR3 in DNA: TGTGCCTGGAGTGTCTACGTAGAAGAGACCCAGTACTTC. Protein: CAWSVYVEETQYF.